This TCR beta chain was profiled in a study of OX40 agonist ivuxolimab in advanced cancers. Study details: Cohort: approximately 83% men, mean age approximately 60, aged roughly 20 to 79. Two cutaneous melanoma patients and one hepatocellular carcinoma patient, three in all, had partial responses.

The CDR3 sequence is 14 residues long. Per the germline V gene, CDR1 is LGHNA and CDR2 is YNFKEQ. Deletions cut 1 base from V and 10 bases from J, with 16 bases between. Measured with immunoSEQ multiplex PCR; TCRdb has only the in-frame clones, and not every one. There are 85,000 or so clones in the sample; approximately 86% occur only once, and roughly 2% lies in the top ten. Details on this clone: Its antigen is undetermined.

General study points: In the 0.1-3.0 mg/kg groups, partial responders showed among the lowest expansion.

This specimen consisted of CD4+ or CD8+ T cells sorted from blood, obtained in a trial of the OX40 agonist ivuxolimab. The rearrangement joins TRBV4-2 to TRBJ1-2; D perhaps matches TRBD1 (6 bases). The source of this sequence is an adult with an advanced solid tumor such as melanoma, head and neck, liver or kidney cancer. The DNA for the CDR3 is TGTGCCAGCAGCCAAGGTTGGGGGGCTATGGTCTACACCTTC. Its protein product is CASSQGWGAMVYTF.